This is a list of T cell receptor beta chains from one sample in a study of preoperative IRX-2 immunotherapy in early breast cancer. The data were produced by immunoSEQ multiplex PCR, yet TCRdb's version contains in-frame clones alone and is incomplete. The sample has around 60,000 clones, approximately 94% seen once; the top ten hold roughly 1.5%. This material was acquired from a patient treated with IRX-2 immunotherapy. The receptors originated from a human donor with breast cancer. CDR3s include the opening cysteine and the closing phenylalanine or tryptophan. Fields, in order: D gene, J gene, CDR3 length, clone size, V gene, CDR3 protein, CDR3 DNA. A D gene is named only where the DNA matches it firmly. Expanded clones get a size class; other rows say once, few or many, or leave the size out.

D: .
J: TRBJ1-6
length: 15
size: once
V: TRBV7-2
CDR3: CASSLDMSMYSPLHF
DNA: TGTGCCAGCAGCTTAGATATGTCAATGTATTCACCCCTCCACTTT

D: .
J: TRBJ2-2
length: 13
size: .
V: TRBV27
CDR3: CASSLYRTGELFF
DNA: TGTGCCAGCAGTTTATACCGAACCGGGGAGCTGTTTTTT

D: .
J: TRBJ2-5
length: 12
size: .
V: TRBV28
CDR3: CASTEAGKTQYF
DNA: TGTGCCAGCACCGAGGCAGGGAAGACCCAGTACTTC

D: TRBD2
J: TRBJ2-7
length: 13
size: once
V: TRBV6-5
CDR3: CASSTAGVGEQYF
DNA: TGTGCCAGCAGTACGGCGGGAGTGGGCGAGCAGTACTTC

D: TRBD1
J: TRBJ2-7
length: 15
size: .
V: TRBV11-2
CDR3: CASRLPGQGAHEQYF
DNA: TGTGCCAGCAGACTACCGGGACAGGGGGCCCACGAGCAGTACTTC

D: .
J: TRBJ2-7
length: 15
size: .
V: TRBV4-3
CDR3: CASSTGQKHSYEQYF
DNA: TGCGCCAGCAGCACCGGACAAAAGCACTCCTACGAGCAGTACTTC

D: .
J: TRBJ2-1
length: 13
size: .
V: TRBV5-1
CDR3: CASSLEWGDEQFF
DNA: TGCGCCAGCAGCTTGGAATGGGGCGATGAGCAGTTCTTC

D: .
J: TRBJ2-7
length: 14
size: .
V: TRBV11-2
CDR3: CASSRGSSVYEQYF
DNA: TGTGCCAGCAGCCGAGGATCTAGCGTCTACGAGCAGTACTTC

D: .
J: TRBJ2-3
length: 17
size: .
V: TRBV27
CDR3: CASRELGPRFNTDTQYF
DNA: TGTGCCAGCAGAGAACTAGGCCCCAGGTTCAACACAGATACGCAGTATTTT

D: .
J: TRBJ1-2
length: 15
size: .
V: TRBV4-3
CDR3: CASSQDRISNYGYTF
DNA: TGCGCCAGCAGCCAAGACAGGATCTCTAACTATGGCTACACCTTC

D: .
J: TRBJ2-6
length: 14
size: .
V: TRBV5-5
CDR3: CASSLSSGANVLTF
DNA: TGTGCCAGCAGCTTGTCATCTGGGGCCAACGTCCTGACTTTC

D: .
J: TRBJ1-3
length: 13
size: .
V: TRBV30
CDR3: CAWSGGRADTIYF
DNA: TGTGCCTGGAGTGGGGGCCGGGCGGACACCATATATTTT

D: .
J: TRBJ1-1
length: 13
size: .
V: TRBV10-1
CDR3: CASSGGRGTEAFF
DNA: TGCGCCAGCAGTGGAGGACGAGGTACTGAAGCTTTCTTT

D: .
J: TRBJ2-3
length: 12
size: .
V: TRBV28
CDR3: CASRLRTDTQYF
DNA: TGTGCCAGCAGACTCCGCACAGATACGCAGTATTTT

D: TRBD1
J: TRBJ1-2
length: 14
size: .
V: TRBV7-9
CDR3: CASSLQGAHYGYTF
DNA: TGTGCCAGCAGCTTACAGGGGGCTCATTATGGCTACACCTTC

D: .
J: TRBJ2-7
length: 14
size: .
V: TRBV6-6
CDR3: CASSYSPETYEQYF
DNA: TGTGCCAGCAGTTACTCCCCTGAGACCTACGAGCAGTACTTC

D: .
J: TRBJ1-2
length: 13
size: .
V: TRBV7-9
CDR3: CASSFREGLDYTF
DNA: TGTGCCAGCAGCTTCAGGGAGGGGTTGGATTACACCTTC

D: .
J: TRBJ2-7
length: 14
size: .
V: TRBV18
CDR3: CASSPSGSSYEQYF
DNA: TGTGCCAGCTCACCGTCGGGGAGCTCCTACGAGCAGTACTTC

D: .
J: TRBJ1-1
length: 13
size: .
V: TRBV28
CDR3: CASNSFSGRDDFF
DNA: TGTGCCAGCAACTCCTTCTCGGGGCGCGATGATTTCTTT

D: TRBD2
J: TRBJ2-1
length: 16
size: .
V: TRBV7-6
CDR3: CASSLAWGEGGNEQFF
DNA: TGTGCCAGCAGCTTAGCGTGGGGGGAGGGCGGCAATGAGCAGTTCTTC

D: .
J: TRBJ2-7
length: 17
size: .
V: TRBV11-2
CDR3: CASSFGRNLNPRYEQYF
DNA: TGTGCCAGCAGCTTTGGAAGGAACCTGAACCCCCGGTACGAGCAGTACTTC

D: TRBD1
J: TRBJ1-1
length: 12
size: .
V: TRBV25-1
CDR3: CASSGDRGEAFF
DNA: TGTGCCAGCAGTGGGGACAGGGGTGAAGCTTTCTTT

D: TRBD1
J: TRBJ2-6
length: 18
size: .
V: TRBV7-2
CDR3: CASSQPGQARSGANVLTF
DNA: TGTGCCAGCAGCCAACCGGGACAGGCACGATCTGGGGCCAACGTCCTGACTTTC

D: .
J: TRBJ1-3
length: 15
size: .
V: TRBV4-1
CDR3: CASSQGGQSGNTIYF
DNA: TGCGCCAGCAGCCAAGGAGGGCAGTCTGGAAACACCATATATTTT

D: TRBD2
J: TRBJ2-5
length: 13
size: .
V: TRBV7-3
CDR3: CASSRGGQETQYF
DNA: TGTGCCAGCAGCCGCGGGGGCCAAGAGACCCAGTACTTC

D: TRBD1
J: TRBJ1-1
length: 12
size: .
V: TRBV7-9
CDR3: CASSRTGVQAFF
DNA: TGTGCCAGCAGCCGGACAGGGGTGCAAGCTTTCTTT

D: .
J: TRBJ2-5
length: 12
size: .
V: TRBV11-2
CDR3: CASSRRSETQYF
DNA: TGTGCCAGCAGCCGCCGAAGCGAGACCCAGTACTTC

D: .
J: TRBJ2-5
length: 14
size: .
V: TRBV18
CDR3: CASSKGTQRGTQYF
DNA: TGTGCCAGCTCAAAGGGCACCCAACGGGGGACCCAGTACTTC

D: .
J: TRBJ2-7
length: 15
size: .
V: TRBV5-1
CDR3: CASSLGLATFYEQYF
DNA: TGCGCCAGCAGCTTGGGCCTAGCGACCTTCTACGAGCAGTACTTC

D: .
J: TRBJ1-6
length: 15
size: .
V: TRBV5-4
CDR3: CASSFRSGTRSPLHF
DNA: TGTGCCAGCAGCTTCCGCTCAGGGACAAGATCACCCCTCCACTTT

D: TRBD1
J: TRBJ1-5
length: 15
size: .
V: TRBV28
CDR3: CASSFSIQGARTQHF
DNA: TGTGCCAGCAGTTTTTCAATCCAGGGGGCGAGGACCCAGCATTTT

D: .
J: TRBJ1-2
length: 14
size: .
V: TRBV7-6
CDR3: CASSLRIGGAGYTF
DNA: TGTGCCAGCAGCCTCCGGATCGGGGGAGCTGGCTACACCTTC

D: .
J: TRBJ2-5
length: 16
size: .
V: TRBV6-4
CDR3: CASSDKSGHLGETQYF
DNA: TGTGCCAGCAGTGATAAGTCGGGTCACTTAGGAGAGACCCAGTACTTC

D: TRBD1
J: TRBJ2-7
length: 15
size: .
V: TRBV6-1
CDR3: CASSEVDRGLWEQYF
DNA: TGTGCCAGCAGTGAAGTTGACAGGGGGCTATGGGAGCAGTACTTC

D: .
J: TRBJ2-5
length: 16
size: once
V: TRBV7-9
CDR3: CASSLALGEGVETQYF
DNA: TGTGCCAGCAGCTTAGCCCTGGGAGAAGGGGTAGAGACCCAGTACTTC

D: TRBD1
J: TRBJ2-3
length: 15
size: .
V: TRBV4-1
CDR3: CASSHGTGNSDTQYF
DNA: TGCGCCAGCAGCCATGGGACAGGGAATTCGGATACGCAGTATTTT